This entry describes one T cell receptor (beta chain). This sample was included in a study of glioma-infiltrating T cells. Germline CDR1 is MGHDK and CDR2 is SYGVNS. This CDR3 has 14 residues. The V and J ends lost 11 bases and 0 bases respectively, with 14 bases between them. TCR alpha and beta CDR3 regions were amplified from RNA using iRepertoire nested multiplex PCR. One-step reverse transcription and amplification started from around 100-400 ng of tissue mRNA or PBMC total RNA. MiXCR, applied by TCRdb to the multiplex PCR reads, yields one record per CDR3 protein. The data hold roughly 200,000 distinct CDR3 sequences, with 30% to 40% observed a single time.

Material: glioma tissue, nonneoplastic brain tissue, or PBMCs (not recorded which). The sequence came from a human donor with low-grade glioma or glioblastoma, undergoing nonglioma brain surgery, or in good health (not recorded which). This chain uses TRBV25-1 with TRBJ1-5; weak D call: TRBD1 (6 bases). CDR3 in DNA: TGTGCCGGGTCAGGGGTTTATAGCAATCAGCCCCAGCATTTT. Translated, it gives CAGSGVYSNQPQHF.